Presented here are 31 T cell receptor beta chains from one specimen sequenced in a study of T-cell reconstitution after alpha-beta-depleted transplantation in children. During its preparation, the TCRbeta library received unique molecular identifiers. TCRdb re-analysed the PCR reads in MiXCR, keeping a single row per CDR3 protein. Among around 450,000 distinct CDR3 sequences, over 9.5% were seen once, and the ten largest hold 2% to 2.5%. The sample was PBMCs, taken before TCRalphabeta/CD19-depleted stem cell transplant. The receptor set was obtained from a child aged 2 to 10 with inherited bone marrow failure, due to receive a stem cell transplant.

This clonotype was recorded at least ten times. Here the CDR3 DNA reads TGTGCCAGCAGCTTGGGGCAGGGAATTCAGCCCCAGCATTTT. It yields the protein CASSLGQGIQPQHF. This chain uses TRBV5-5 with TRBJ1-5; D is possibly TRBD1 (5 bases). CDR3 size: 14 residues. The V end lost 0 bases, the J end lost 6 bases, and 10 bases lay between the germline ends. Looked up from germline, CDR1 is SGHKS and CDR2 is YYEKEE (reference sequence).

This clonotype has a count of ten or more. The chain carries TRBV6-2 or TRBV6-3 and TRBJ1-1; perhaps TRBD1 as D (5 bases). CDR3 length: 15 residues. Trimming removed 2 bases at V and 5 bases at J, with 15 bases between. The germline V gene encodes CDR1 MNHEY and CDR2 SVGEGT. This CDR3 reads CASSYLTVWSTEAFF. As DNA, the CDR3 is TGTGCCAGCAGTTACCTGACAGTGTGGAGTACTGAAGCTTTCTTT.

The chain links TRBV5-1 to TRBJ2-7, with unresolved D. Germline loops: CDR1 SGHRS, CDR2 YFSETQ. The CDR3 covers 15 residues. V was cut by 0 bases and J by 2 bases, with 12 bases left in between. The CDR3 DNA follows: TGCGCCAGCAGCTTGGGATACGGCCCTACCTACGAGCAGTACTTC. It encodes CASSLGYGPTYEQYF. Based on the CDR3 plus reference TRBV5-1 and TRBJ2-7, the full variable domain is KAGVTQTPRYLIKTRGQQVTLSCSPISGHRSVSWYQQTPGQGLQFLFEYFSETQRNKGNFPGRFSGRQFSNSRSEMNVSTLELGDSALYLCASSLGYGPTYEQYFGPGTRLTVT.

The gene calls are TRBV5-5 and TRBJ1-3; D unresolved. Germline loops: CDR1 SGHKS, CDR2 YYEKEE (reference sequence). The CDR3 loop spans 14 amino acids. The V end was cut by 7 bases, the J end by 4 bases, with 15 bases between. The CDR3 here is CASGRPSLGNTIYF. The DNA for the CDR3 is TGTGCCAGCGGTAGACCCTCTTTGGGAAACACCATATATTTT.

This clonotype was counted between two and nine times. The genes are TRBV6-2 or TRBV6-3 and TRBJ2-2, with 7 bases lining up with TRBD1. Per germline, CDR1 MNHEY and CDR2 SVGEGT. The V segment lost 1 base and the J segment 0 bases; nucleotides outside the gene matches: 14. This CDR3 has 20 residues. The CDR3 here is CASSYWLSKGAPPNTGELFF. The CDR3 DNA reads as TGTGCCAGCAGTTACTGGTTGTCGAAGGGGGCGCCCCCGAACACCGGGGAGCTGTTTTTT.

This chain connects TRBV19 to TRBJ2-7; tentatively, D is TRBD1 (6 bases). The ends were cut back, 9 bases at V and 6 bases at J, with 12 bases in the middle. CDR3 length equals 11 residues. The germline gives CDR1 LNHDA, CDR2 SQIVND (reference sequence). The CDR3 loop is CARRLGAEQYF. In DNA, the CDR3 is TGTGCCAGGAGATTGGGGGCCGAGCAGTACTTC.

The chain uses TRBV9 and TRBJ2-2; TRBD2 might be the D (6 bases). CDR3 length: 15 amino acids. The germline V gene has CDR1 SGDLS and CDR2 YYNGEE. The ends were cut back, 3 bases at V and 4 bases at J, with 13 bases in the middle. The CDR3 nucleotides read TGTGCCAGCAGCGCTGAGACGGGACTCACCGGGGAGCTGTTTTTT. Translated, it gives CASSAETGLTGELFF.

This clonotype was picked up many times. The V and J genes are TRBV5-1 and TRBJ1-2; TRBD1 is a possible D gene (5 bases). Looked up from germline, CDR1 is SGHRS and CDR2 is YFSETQ. The V end lost 0 bases, the J end lost 6 bases, and 12 bases lay between the germline ends. The CDR3 covers 14 residues. The CDR3 DNA reads TGCGCCAGCAGCTTGGCCGGGGGTACCCATGGCTACACCTTC. Translated, it gives CASSLAGGTHGYTF.

This clonotype was observed many times. The chain employs TRBV5-6 and TRBJ2-5; either TRBD1 or TRBD2 may supply D (5 bases each). The V end was cut by 4 bases, the J end by 2 bases, with 15 bases between. The CDR3 loop spans 15 amino acids. CDR1 is SGHDT, CDR2 YYEEEE, per germline. CDR3 loop: CASSLNPGRQETQYF. The CDR3 nucleotides are TGTGCCAGCAGCCTTAATCCGGGACGTCAAGAGACCCAGTACTTC.

In its sample, this clonotype was seen many times. The chain recombines TRBV7-2 with TRBJ1-2; D perhaps matches TRBD1 (5 bases). With 4 bases removed from V and 4 bases from J, the gap between germline ends came to 16 bases. This CDR3 spans 15 amino acids. The germline gives CDR1 SGHTA, CDR2 FQGNSA. The DNA for the CDR3 is TGTGCCAGCAGCTACCTAACAGGCTTCCCCTATGGCTACACCTTC. Amino acids: CASSYLTGFPYGYTF.

This clonotype turned up a few times. V and J are TRBV20-1 and TRBJ2-2; TRBD2 agrees at 8 bases. CDR1 and CDR2 from the germline V gene are DFQATT and SNEGSKA (reference sequence). The junction had 13 bases not matched to a gene; V was cut back by 6 bases and J by 4 bases. This CDR3 comprises 16 residues. The CDR3 DNA reads TGCAGTGCCGAAGAACGTGGGACTAGGTTCACCGGGGAGCTGTTTTTT. As protein: CSAEERGTRFTGELFF.

This sequence joins TRBV7-8 and TRBJ2-5, with 7 bases matching TRBD1. This CDR3 region has 15 residues. Per germline, CDR1 SGHVS and CDR2 FQNEAQ. V was pared by 5 bases and J by 0 bases, with 6 bases of the junction left unmatched. The CDR3 DNA reads as TGTGCCAGCAGCGAAGGGACAGCCTACCAAGAGACCCAGTACTTC. Amino acid sequence: CASSEGTAYQETQYF.

This clonotype was found a few times. The chain recombines TRBV29-1 with TRBJ2-3; D may be TRBD1 (6 bases). There are 13 residues in the CDR3. V gave up 6 bases and J gave up 6 bases, with 16 bases separating them. From germline, CDR1 is SQVTM and CDR2 ANQGSEA. The CDR3 sequence is CSVRQVILDTQYF. As DNA, the CDR3 is TGCAGCGTGCGACAGGTTATTCTCGATACGCAGTATTTT.

This clonotype appeared many times. The chain couples TRBV11-2 to TRBJ2-1, with TRBD1 identical over 7 bases. V was clipped by 0 bases and J by 5 bases; unmatched bases: 16. Germline assignment: CDR1 SGHAT and CDR2 FQNNGV. The CDR3 contains 19 residues. DNA for the CDR3: TGTGCCAGCAGCTTAGATCTAGGTTATTGGGACAGCCCCAACAATGAGCAGTTCTTC. Its protein is CASSLDLGYWDSPNNEQFF.

This clonotype was seen only a few times. J is TRBJ2-5 and V is TRBV11-2; unclear D gene. Germline V gene sequence: CDR1 SGHAT, CDR2 FQNNGV. There are 14 residues in the CDR3. Trimming pared 2 bases from V and 3 bases from J, leaving 10 bases between. This CDR3 is CASSLPNSEETQYF. CDR3 nucleotides: TGTGCCAGCAGCTTACCAAATTCCGAAGAGACCCAGTACTTC.

The genes are TRBV27 and TRBJ2-2, with TRBD2 identical over 9 bases. The ends lost 3 bases at V and 5 bases at J; junction bases unmatched: 4. The CDR3 runs to 15 residues. Germline-derived CDR1 and CDR2 are MNHEY and SMNVEV (reference sequence). The DNA of the CDR3 is TGTGCCAGCAGTTTCGGTGCGGGAGGGACCGGGGAGCTGTTTTTT. Amino acids: CASSFGAGGTGELFF.

The chain is built from TRBV18 and TRBJ1-1, with D unclear. Germline V gene lookup returns CDR1 KGHSH and CDR2 LQKENI. This CDR3 has 13 amino acids. V was shortened by 6 bases and J by 6 bases, with 14 bases between the two germline ends. The CDR3 nucleotides read TGTGCCAGCTCCCGTTCATCCAAGGCTGAAGCTTTCTTT. This sequence encodes CASSRSSKAEAFF.

The sample holds a few counts of this clonotype. The rearrangement joins TRBV20-1 to TRBJ2-7; 7 nucleotides line up with TRBD1. Per the germline V gene, CDR1 is DFQATT and CDR2 is SNEGSKA (reference sequence). The CDR3 loop spans 16 amino acids. V dropped 3 bases and J dropped 1; count of bases not matched to a gene: 12. The DNA of the CDR3 is TGCAGTGCTAGGGACCCTCGGGACAGCTTTTCCTACGAGCAGTACTTC. The encoded protein is CSARDPRDSFSYEQYF.

The J gene is TRBJ2-1, the V gene TRBV6-2 or TRBV6-3; tentative D call: TRBD2 (6 bases). V was cut by 6 bases and J by 6 bases, with 21 bases left in between. CDR1 is MNHEY, CDR2 SVGEGT, per germline. The CDR3 loop spans 16 amino acids. The DNA for the CDR3 is TGTGCCAGCAGAGAAGCGGGTAGACGATCCGGCAATGAGCAGTTCTTC. Its translation is CASREAGRRSGNEQFF.

This clonotype appeared a few times. The V call is TRBV7-8, the J call TRBJ2-7; 10 positions agree with TRBD1. CDR3 size: 16 residues. Germline loops: CDR1 SGHVS, CDR2 FQNEAQ. V gave up 5 bases and J gave up 5 bases; unmatched junction bases: 12. This CDR3 is CASSLAGTGDADEQYF. DNA of the CDR3: TGTGCCAGCAGCCTCGCCGGGACAGGGGACGCCGACGAGCAGTACTTC.

This clonotype showed up many times. This chain uses TRBV27 with TRBJ2-3; D gene unclear. V lost 4 bases, J lost 0 bases, and 11 bases lay in between. The CDR3 has 15 amino acids. CDR1 and CDR2 from the germline V gene are MNHEY and SMNVEV (reference sequence). CDR3 bases: TGTGCCAGCAGTTCGAGGTACCCTAGCACAGATACGCAGTATTTT. The encoded protein is CASSSRYPSTDTQYF.

CDR3 in DNA: TGCAGTGCTAGAGTTCCTGCCTCTTATGGCTACACCTTC. Amino acids: CSARVPASYGYTF. V is TRBV20-1 and J is TRBJ1-2; D unresolved. This CDR3 region has 13 residues. Trimming stripped 1 base from V and 5 bases from J, with 11 bases between. CDR1 is DFQATT, CDR2 SNEGSKA, per germline (reference sequence).

With respect to this clonotype: A read error may be the cause here, since a much bigger clone is one base away. The gene calls are TRBV7-2 and TRBJ2-4; 7 bases are a match to TRBD2. Germline CDR1 and CDR2: SGHTA and FQGNSA. The CDR3 has 16 amino acids. DNA for the CDR3: TGTGCCAGCAGCTTAGGGGGGAGGGGAGCCAAAAACATTGAGTACTTC. It encodes CASSLGGRGAKNIEYF.

The gene calls are TRBV27 and TRBJ2-4; tentatively, D is TRBD2 (5 bases). Per germline, CDR1 MNHEY and CDR2 SMNVEV (reference sequence). This CDR3 spans 15 amino acids. V was clipped by 3 bases and J by 1 base, with 10 bases between them. CDR3 sequence reads: CASSFRLAAKNIQYF. CDR3 nucleotides: TGTGCCAGCAGTTTCCGGTTAGCGGCCAAAAACATTCAGTACTTC.

The chain joins TRBV30 to TRBJ2-7, with 7 bases identical to TRBD2. The CDR3 runs to 15 residues. V lost 4 bases to trimming and J lost 0 bases; unmatched junction nucleotides: 9. The germline V gene encodes CDR1 GTSNPN and CDR2 SVGIG (reference sequence). Here the CDR3 DNA reads TGTGCCTGGAACCACGGGGCGGGAGCCTCCTACGAGCAGTACTTC. It yields the protein CAWNHGAGASYEQYF.

This clonotype has more than one count but fewer than ten. The J gene is TRBJ2-1, the V gene TRBV5-5; TRBD2 matches at 13 bases. From germline, CDR1 is SGHKS and CDR2 YYEKEE (reference sequence). The CDR3 is made up of 16 amino acids. V lost 4 bases to trimming and J lost 3 bases; unmatched junction nucleotides: 4. The CDR3 DNA reads as TGTGCCAGCAGCGAGGGACTAGCGGGATTCTACAATGAGCAGTTCTTC. Protein sequence: CASSEGLAGFYNEQFF.

This clonotype was recorded many times. CDR3 protein: CASSKGQLEETQYF. CDR3 in DNA: TGTGCCAGCAGCAAAGGACAGCTTGAAGAGACCCAGTACTTC. The chain carries TRBV5-5 and TRBJ2-5; tentative D call: TRBD1 (6 bases). Trimming removed 4 bases at V and 3 bases at J, with 13 bases between. Germline CDR1 and CDR2: SGHKS and YYEKEE (reference sequence). CDR3 length: 14 amino acids.

This clonotype has at least ten counts. The rearrangement uses TRBV3-1 and TRBJ2-5; D not certain. CDR3 length: 12 amino acids. Per germline, CDR1 LGHDT and CDR2 YNNKEL (reference sequence). V gave up 2 bases and J gave up 3 bases, with 4 bases separating them. The CDR3 nucleotides read TGTGCCAGCAGCCAACTCAAAGAGACCCAGTACTTC. This codes for CASSQLKETQYF.

Ten or more counts support this clonotype. The J gene is TRBJ2-2, the V gene TRBV29-1; perhaps TRBD1 as D (6 bases). Germline V CDR1 and CDR2: SQVTM, ANQGSEA. This CDR3 is 13 amino acids long. Between the trimmed V and J ends, which lost 4 bases and 7 bases, there was a span of 13 bases. CDR3 bases: TGCAGCGTTGGGGCAGGGGAAGGCGGGGAGCTGTTTTTT. It is translated as CSVGAGEGGELFF.

This clonotype was detected ten times or more. V usage is TRBV5-1 and J usage is TRBJ2-7, with TRBD2 matching 9 bases. CDR1 is SGHRS, CDR2 YFSETQ, per germline. Trimming removed 0 bases from V and 4 bases from J; junction bases left unmatched: 11. This CDR3 region has 17 residues. The CDR3 DNA reads as TGCGCCAGCAGCTTGGAAGCGGGGGGACTCCCTAGGTACGAGCAGTACTTC. Protein product: CASSLEAGGLPRYEQYF. Together with reference TRBV5-1 and TRBJ2-7, the CDR3 gives the full variable domain: KAGVTQTPRYLIKTRGQQVTLSCSPISGHRSVSWYQQTPGQGLQFLFEYFSETQRNKGNFPGRFSGRQFSNSRSEMNVSTLELGDSALYLCASSLEAGGLPRYEQYFGPGTRLTVT.

This clonotype appeared many times. The chain links TRBV4-2 to TRBJ2-1; 8 bases fit TRBD2. The CDR3 extends over 16 amino acids. The V segment lost 0 bases and the J segment 9 bases; nucleotides outside the gene matches: 10. Germline V gives CDR1 LGHNA, CDR2 YNFKEQ. CDR3 protein: CASSQDLTAGETEQFF. DNA for the CDR3: TGTGCCAGCAGCCAAGATCTAACAGCGGGGGAGACTGAGCAGTTCTTC.